This TCR beta chain is from a study of T cells in Graves' hyperthyroidism and ophthalmopathy. RNA transcripts provided the source from which TCR beta CDR3 regions were amplified. HTBI primers were used for first-round RT-PCR of the TCR CDR3. TCRdb independently ran MiXCR on the multiplex PCR reads; one entry per CDR3 protein. The sample records hundreds of thousands of distinct CDR3 sequences, 20% being singletons. The CDR3 extends over 12 amino acids. V gave up 6 bases and J gave up 7 bases, with 10 bases separating them. CDR1 is MNHNS, CDR2 SASEGT, per germline. This clonotype was counted a few times.

Input material: blood. This receptor was taken from a man between 35 and 55 years old with Graves' ophthalmopathy. This chain connects TRBV6-1 to TRBJ2-1, with D hard to call. The CDR3 DNA reads TGTGCCAGCAGGGCATACCTTAATGAGCAGTTCTTC. As protein: CASRAYLNEQFF.